These 25 T cell receptor beta chains were sequenced from one sample in a study of post-analysis software for immune sequencing data. Overall study results and limits: Roughly 5 TRBV segments, including TRBV5-6, TRBV5-1 and TRBV20-1, were more frequent in patients than controls.

The library was made from cDNA and included unique molecular identifiers. One entry per CDR3 protein results from TCRdb running MiXCR on the PCR reads. Among about 260,000 distinct CDR3 sequences, 36% were seen once, and the ten largest hold 4.5% to 5.5%. Antigens for these TCRs are unknown. Material for sequencing was blood. The receptor set was obtained from a girl under 18 with multiple sclerosis.

This clonotype was recorded at least ten times. This chain uses TRBV9 with TRBJ2-3, with 7 bases lining up with TRBD2. This CDR3 comprises 14 residues. Germline CDR1 reads SGDLS; CDR2 reads YYNGEE. The ends lost 3 bases at V and 2 bases at J; junction bases unmatched: 3. CDR3 nucleotide sequence: TGTGCCAGCAGCGCGGGAGGAACCACAGATACGCAGTATTTT. Protein sequence: CASSAGGTTDTQYF.

This clonotype was seen only once. The rearrangement joins TRBV20-1 to TRBJ2-3; TRBD2 agrees at 12 bases. Germline lookup yields CDR1 DFQATT and CDR2 SNEGSKA (reference sequence). The CDR3 length is 17 residues. The V and J ends lost 4 bases and 2 bases, in that order; junction bases with no gene match: 10. CDR3 loop: CSAKPGTSGSLTDTQYF. The CDR3, as DNA: TGCAGTGCTAAACCCGGGACTAGCGGGTCCCTCACAGATACGCAGTATTTT.

As for this clonotype: Being one base from a much bigger clone, this may be a read error. The chain joins TRBV6-5 to TRBJ1-2; D gene ambiguous. The CDR3 is made up of 15 amino acids. Germline CDR1 MNHEY, CDR2 SVGAGI. V lost 4 bases to trimming and J lost 1 base, with 13 bases between them. The CDR3 loop is CASSCLSEGNYGYTF. In nucleotides, the CDR3 is TGTGCCAGCAGTTGCTTATCTGAGGGTAACTATGGCTACACCTTC.

There are many counts of this clonotype. V is TRBV20-1 and J is TRBJ1-6; tentatively, D is TRBD1 (6 bases). V was trimmed by 6 bases and J by 8 bases, leaving 14 bases between them. The CDR3 extends over 13 amino acids. Germline V gives CDR1 DFQATT, CDR2 SNEGSKA (reference sequence). CDR3 region: CSARTGNDSPLHF. CDR3 DNA sequence: TGCAGTGCGCGTACAGGGAACGATTCACCCCTCCACTTT.

The CDR3 bases are TGTGCCAGCAGCCCCGGGTTTATCGCAGGTCGCTCTGGGGCCAACGTCCTGACTTTC. Residues: CASSPGFIAGRSGANVLTF. The chain recombines TRBV7-9 with TRBJ2-6, with D hard to call. Per germline, CDR1 SEHNR and CDR2 FQNEAQ (reference sequence). The CDR3 is made up of 19 amino acids. With 5 bases removed from V and 0 bases from J, the gap between germline ends came to 20 bases.

This clonotype was seen more than once but under ten times. It may be a read error: a sequence one base away is much more abundant. The V gene is TRBV29-1, the J gene TRBJ2-5, with 10 positions matching TRBD1. Germline loops: CDR1 SQVTM, CDR2 ANQGSEA. The ends lost 7 bases at V and 11 bases at J; junction bases unmatched: 16. The CDR3 has 14 residues. CDR3 nucleotides: TGCAGCGCTTTCCGGGACAGGGGCTTCGATGAGCAGTACTTC. This encodes CSAFRDRGFDEQYF. The full variable domain, its missing parts supplied by reference TRBV29-1 and TRBJ2-5, is SAVISQKPSRDICQRGTSLTIQCQVDSQVTMMFWYRQQPGQSLTLIATANQGSEATYESGFVIDKFPISRPNLTFSTLTVSNMSPEDSSIYLCSAFRDRGFDEQYFGPGTRLLVL.

This clonotype was detected ten times or more. J is TRBJ1-2 and V is TRBV6-5; D is unclear. CDR1 is MNHEY and CDR2 is SVGAGI in the germline V gene. This CDR3 region has 14 residues. V was trimmed by 6 bases and J by 6 bases, leaving 17 bases between them. CDR3: CASSTPRTANGYTF. CDR3 nucleotides: TGTGCCAGCAGCACTCCGAGGACGGCGAATGGCTACACCTTC.

CDR3 bases: TGCGCCAGCAGCTTGCGCCCGGACAGGCCATACGAGCAGTACTTC. This gives the protein CASSLRPDRPYEQYF. The V call is TRBV5-1, the J call TRBJ2-7; 7 nucleotides align to TRBD1. The CDR3 length is 15 residues. CDR1 and CDR2 (germline): SGHRS, YFSETQ. Trimming cost V 1 base and J 4 bases; bases outside gene matches: 8.

This clonotype was counted at least ten times. CDR3 amino acids: CATQGAGEKLFF. CDR3 in DNA: TGTGCCACACAGGGGGCGGGTGAAAAACTGTTTTTT. The J gene is TRBJ1-4, the V gene TRBV12-3 or TRBV12-4; 9 bases fit TRBD1. V was clipped by 10 bases and J by 7 bases; unmatched bases: 4. The CDR3 has 12 amino acids.

Many counts were recorded for this clonotype. The V gene is TRBV7-9, the J gene TRBJ1-1; no clear D. Per the germline V gene, CDR1 is SEHNR and CDR2 is FQNEAQ (reference sequence). V gave up 5 bases and J gave up 1 base, with 11 bases separating them. The CDR3 is 14 amino acids. CDR3 protein: CASSTLGSNTEAFF. The DNA of the CDR3 is TGTGCCAGCAGCACACTGGGGTCGAACACTGAAGCTTTCTTT.

The genes are TRBV5-1 and TRBJ2-1; TRBD1 aligns across 8 bases. The length of the CDR3 is 15 residues. Trimming removed 5 bases from V and 8 bases from J; junction bases left unmatched: 12. CDR1 is SGHRS, CDR2 YFSETQ, per germline. As DNA, the CDR3 is TGCGCCAGCAGAGACCGGACAGGGTATACCGATGAGCAGTTCTTC. Protein product: CASRDRTGYTDEQFF.

This chain joins TRBV20-1 and TRBJ2-7, with D unresolved. Trimming shortened V by 3 bases and J by 5 bases, and 14 bases separated the two germline ends. The CDR3 sequence is 13 residues long. The V gene's germline CDR1 is DFQATT and CDR2 SNEGSKA (reference sequence). DNA for the CDR3: TGCAGTGCTAGGGAAGAGGTTGACCACGAGCAGTACTTC. Its translation is CSAREEVDHEQYF.

The chain joins TRBV5-1 to TRBJ2-3; weak D call: TRBD2 (6 bases). The CDR3 has 13 residues. The germline V gene has CDR1 SGHRS and CDR2 YFSETQ. Deletions cut 5 bases from V and 1 base from J, with 8 bases between. The CDR3 DNA reads TGCGCCAGCAGGGAGGGCGGCACAGATACGCAGTATTTT. This encodes CASREGGTDTQYF.

The V call is TRBV12-5, the J call TRBJ2-7; 7 bases line up with TRBD1. This CDR3 has 12 amino acids. V was pared by 6 bases and J by 7 bases, with 6 bases of the junction left unmatched. From germline, CDR1 is LGHNT and CDR2 FRNRAP. The CDR3 DNA follows: TGTGCTAGTGGGGCCAGGGGGAATGAGCAGTACTTC. Its protein product is CASGARGNEQYF.

V gene TRBV10-3 combines with J gene TRBJ2-3; perhaps TRBD1 as D (6 bases). Germline CDR1 is ENHRY and CDR2 is SYGVKD. V was pared by 9 bases and J by 3 bases, with 7 bases between. The CDR3 totals 11 residues. The CDR3, as DNA: TGTGCCATTCAGGGGACAGATACGCAGTATTTT. Encoded protein: CAIQGTDTQYF.

As for this clonotype: A single base separates this from a much larger clone, so it may be a read error. The chain recombines TRBV3-1 with TRBJ2-1, with a possible D match to TRBD2 (6 bases). CDR1 and CDR2 (germline): LGHDT, YNNKEL (reference sequence). CDR3 length equals 17 residues. This CDR3 reads CACSQPTGRTGRREQFF. The DNA for the CDR3 is TGTGCCTGCAGCCAACCAACGGGCCGGACGGGGAGGCGCGAGCAGTTCTTC.

Concerning this clonotype: A much larger clone sits a single nucleotide away, making a read error possible. The rearrangement joins TRBV20-1 to TRBJ2-7, with a possible D match to TRBD2 (6 bases). The CDR3 contains 15 residues. The germline gives CDR1 DFQATT, CDR2 SNEGSKA (reference sequence). The CDR3 DNA sequence: TGCGGTGCTAGAGATCTCCGCCGGGGGTCCTACGAGCAGTACTTC. It is translated as CGARDLRRGSYEQYF.

This chain uses TRBV15 with TRBJ2-6; D call uncertain. This CDR3 comprises 12 residues. Trimming took 3 bases from V and 5 from J, leaving 2 bases between them. In germline, CDR1 is LNHNV, CDR2 YYDKDF (reference sequence). The CDR3 DNA reads as TGTGCCACCAGCAGTAGGGCCAACGTCCTGACTTTC. Its protein is CATSSRANVLTF.

Comment on this clonotype: A much larger clone sits a single nucleotide away, making a read error possible. This rearrangement joins TRBV7-2 to TRBJ2-1, with D tentatively TRBD1 or TRBD2 (5 bases each). CDR3 length: 16 amino acids. Germline CDR1 SGHTA, CDR2 FQGNSA. The CDR3 nucleotides are TGTGCCAGCAGCTTGCAGGGAGATAGCTCCTACAATGAGCAGGTCTTC. Residues: CASSLQGDSSYNEQVF.

The chain carries TRBV10-3 and TRBJ2-2; 8 nucleotides agree with TRBD2. The J segment lost 6 bases and the V segment lost 2 bases, leaving 5 bases of the junction unmatched. The CDR3 is 15 residues long. Per the germline V gene, CDR1 is ENHRY and CDR2 is SYGVKD. The CDR3: CAISETSGPAGELFF. DNA of the CDR3: TGTGCCATCAGTGAGACTAGCGGTCCCGCCGGGGAGCTGTTTTTT.

The rearrangement uses TRBV7-9 and TRBJ2-2, with a possible D match to TRBD1 (5 bases). Germline assignment: CDR1 SEHNR and CDR2 FQNEAQ (reference sequence). The CDR3 consists of 15 residues. Trimming took 7 bases from V and 3 from J, leaving 15 bases between them. The CDR3 bases are TGTGCCAGCACCCCCTTGGGGCGACACACCGGGGAGCTGTTTTTT. This gives the protein CASTPLGRHTGELFF.

This clonotype was seen many times. The rearrangement uses TRBV4-1 and TRBJ1-5; no clear D gene. Germline CDR1 and CDR2: MGHRA and YSYEKL. The CDR3 has 13 residues. Trimming cost V 0 bases and J 5 bases, with 5 bases left between them. CDR3 in amino acids: CASSQETDQPQHF. The CDR3 DNA reads as TGCGCCAGCAGCCAAGAAACCGATCAGCCCCAGCATTTT.

This clonotype has ten or more counts. The chain is built from TRBV3-1 and TRBJ1-5; no firm D call. Germline loops: CDR1 LGHDT, CDR2 YNNKEL (reference sequence). V shed 1 base and J shed 7 bases, with 17 bases lying between them. The CDR3 runs 16 residues. CDR3 loop: CASSQGAELGGQPQHF. CDR3 bases: TGTGCCAGCAGCCAAGGCGCCGAGCTGGGCGGGCAGCCCCAGCATTTT.

This clonotype was counted many times. The chain employs TRBV29-1 and TRBJ1-1; D call uncertain. CDR3 length equals 13 residues. V lost 3 bases and J 0 bases, leaving 8 bases between the germline ends. In germline, CDR1 is SQVTM, CDR2 ANQGSEA. Here the CDR3 DNA reads TGCAGCGTTGAGGGCAAAATGAACACTGAAGCTTTCTTT. This gives the protein CSVEGKMNTEAFF.

This clonotype was observed a handful of times. V and J are TRBV12-3 or TRBV12-4 and TRBJ1-1, with D perhaps matching TRBD1 (6 bases). The V end was cut by 6 bases, the J end by 1 base, with 15 bases between. The CDR3 loop spans 15 amino acids. This CDR3 reads CASSPNRAGNTEAFF. In DNA, the CDR3 is TGTGCCAGCAGCCCTAACAGGGCCGGGAACACTGAAGCTTTCTTT.